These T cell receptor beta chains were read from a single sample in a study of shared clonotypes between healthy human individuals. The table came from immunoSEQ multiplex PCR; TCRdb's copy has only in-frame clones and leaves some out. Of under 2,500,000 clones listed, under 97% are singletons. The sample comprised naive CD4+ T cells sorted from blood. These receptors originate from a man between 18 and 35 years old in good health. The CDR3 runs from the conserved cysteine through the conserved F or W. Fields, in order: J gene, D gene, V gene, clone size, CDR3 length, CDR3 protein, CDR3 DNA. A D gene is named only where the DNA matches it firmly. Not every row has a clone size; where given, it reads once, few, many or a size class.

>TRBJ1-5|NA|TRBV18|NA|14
CASSPQTGRQPQHF
TGTGCCAGCTCACCACAAACTGGGCGTCAGCCCCAGCATTTT
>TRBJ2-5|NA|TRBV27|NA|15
CASSLSMPGQETQYF
TGTGCCAGCAGTTTATCGATGCCAGGGCAAGAGACCCAGTACTTC
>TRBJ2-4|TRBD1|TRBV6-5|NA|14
CASSSGGPRNIQYF
TGTGCCAGCAGTTCAGGGGGCCCGAGGAACATTCAGTACTTC
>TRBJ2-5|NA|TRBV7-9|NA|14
CASSLGGKLEVQYF
TGTGCCAGCAGCTTAGGGGGGAAACTAGAGGTCCAGTACTTC
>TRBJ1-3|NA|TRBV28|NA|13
CASSPPQANTIYF
TGTGCCAGCAGTCCCCCCCAGGCAAACACCATATATTTT
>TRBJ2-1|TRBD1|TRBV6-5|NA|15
CASSSGGAFGNEQFF
TGTGCCAGCAGCTCAGGGGGCGCCTTCGGTAATGAGCAGTTCTTC
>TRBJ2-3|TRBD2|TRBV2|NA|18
CASRGPRTSGNGEDTQYF
TGTGCCAGCAGGGGGCCCCGGACTAGCGGGAATGGGGAAGATACGCAGTATTTT
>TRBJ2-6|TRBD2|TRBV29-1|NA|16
CSVDLAGVSGANVLTF
TGCAGCGTTGATCTAGCGGGAGTGTCTGGGGCCAACGTCCTGACTTTC
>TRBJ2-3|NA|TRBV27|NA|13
CASSRADTDTQYF
TGTGCCAGCAGTCGGGCTGACACAGATACGCAGTATTTT
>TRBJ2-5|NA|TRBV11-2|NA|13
CASSPLYQETQYF
TGTGCCAGCAGCCCGCTGTACCAAGAGACCCAGTACTTC
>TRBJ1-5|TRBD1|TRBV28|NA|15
CASRLGGQGGQPQHF
TGTGCCAGCAGGTTGGGGGGACAGGGCGGACAGCCCCAGCATTTT
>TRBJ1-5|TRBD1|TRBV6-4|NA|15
CASSYRDRDNQPQHF
TGTGCCAGCTCTTATCGGGACAGGGACAATCAGCCCCAGCATTTT
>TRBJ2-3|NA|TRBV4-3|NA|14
CASSQLGRTDTQYF
TGCGCCAGCAGCCAATTGGGGAGGACAGATACGCAGTATTTT
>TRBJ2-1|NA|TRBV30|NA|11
CAFQKGSEQFF
TGTGCCTTTCAAAAGGGGAGTGAGCAGTTCTTC
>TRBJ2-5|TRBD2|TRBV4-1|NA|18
CASSQGSLAGVSRETQYF
TGCGCCAGCAGCCAAGGTTCACTAGCGGGGGTTAGTCGAGAGACCCAGTACTTC
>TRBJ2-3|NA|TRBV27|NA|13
CASRALGTDTQYF
TGTGCCAGCAGAGCTCTGGGCACAGATACGCAGTATTTT
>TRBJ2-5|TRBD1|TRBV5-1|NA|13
CASRDSPQETQYF
TGCGCCAGCCGGGACAGCCCGCAAGAGACCCAGTACTTC
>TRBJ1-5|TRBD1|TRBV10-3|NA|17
CAISEQRQGVSNQPQHF
TGTGCCATCAGTGAGCAAAGACAGGGGGTTAGCAATCAGCCCCAGCATTTT
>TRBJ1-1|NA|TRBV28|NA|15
CASSLIRLGNTEAFF
TGTGCCAGCAGTTTGATACGTCTGGGGAACACTGAAGCTTTCTTT
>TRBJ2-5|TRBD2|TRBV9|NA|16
CASSVGSGGAPETQYF
TGTGCCAGCAGCGTAGGGAGCGGGGGGGCCCCAGAGACCCAGTACTTC
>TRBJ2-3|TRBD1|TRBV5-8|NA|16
CASEPGQGVATDTQYF
TGTGCCAGCGAGCCGGGACAGGGTGTGGCCACAGATACGCAGTATTTT
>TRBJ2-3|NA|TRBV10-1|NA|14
CASSRDTLTDTQYF
TGCGCCAGCAGCCGGGACACCTTAACAGATACGCAGTATTTT
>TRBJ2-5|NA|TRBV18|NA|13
CASSPSGPETQYF
TGTGCCAGCTCACCCTCCGGCCCGGAGACCCAGTACTTC
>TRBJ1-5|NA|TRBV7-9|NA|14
CASSRAGGNQPQHF
TGTGCCAGCAGCCGCGCAGGCGGGAATCAGCCCCAGCATTTT
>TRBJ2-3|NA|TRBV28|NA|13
CASSWNRVNTQYF
TGTGCCAGCAGTTGGAACAGGGTGAATACGCAGTATTTT
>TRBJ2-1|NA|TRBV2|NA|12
CASSPRQAEQFF
TGTGCCAGCAGCCCCCGACAGGCCGAGCAGTTCTTC
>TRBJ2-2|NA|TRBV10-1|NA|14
CASSAGLFTGELFF
TGCGCCAGCAGTGCGGGTCTTTTCACCGGGGAGCTGTTTTTT
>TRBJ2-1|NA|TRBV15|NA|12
CATSREWNEQFF
TGTGCCACCAGCAGAGAGTGGAATGAGCAGTTCTTC
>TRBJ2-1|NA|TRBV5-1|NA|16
CASSLRISASYNEQFF
TGCGCCAGCAGCTTACGGATCTCGGCTTCCTACAATGAGCAGTTCTTC
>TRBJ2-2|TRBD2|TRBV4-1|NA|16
CASSQVASGNTGELFF
TGCGCCAGCAGCCAAGTCGCTAGCGGAAACACCGGGGAGCTGTTTTTT
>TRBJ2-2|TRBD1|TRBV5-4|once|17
CASSLEIRQGATGELFF
TGTGCCAGCAGCTTGGAAATACGACAGGGGGCCACCGGGGAGCTGTTTTTT
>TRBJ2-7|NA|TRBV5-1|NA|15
CASSLGSGQFDEQYF
TGCGCCAGCAGCTTGGGATCCGGGCAGTTCGACGAGCAGTACTTC
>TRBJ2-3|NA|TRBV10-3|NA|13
CAIGRGQQDTQYF
TGTGCCATCGGACGCGGCCAGCAGGATACGCAGTATTTT
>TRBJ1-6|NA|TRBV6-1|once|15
CASSDGLTYNSPLHF
TGTGCCAGCAGTGACGGGTTAACCTATAATTCACCCCTCCACTTT
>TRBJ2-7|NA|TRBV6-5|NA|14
CASSPYRDSYEQYF
TGTGCCAGCAGCCCATACAGGGACTCCTACGAGCAGTACTTC
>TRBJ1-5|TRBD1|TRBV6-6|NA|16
CASSYGTGNSNQPQHF
TGTGCCAGCAGTTACGGGACAGGGAACAGCAATCAGCCCCAGCATTTT
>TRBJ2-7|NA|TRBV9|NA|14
CAGLGTGLNYEQYF
TGTGCCGGGCTAGGTACGGGGCTAAACTACGAGCAGTACTTC
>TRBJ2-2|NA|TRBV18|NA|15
CASSPGLRYTGELFF
TGTGCCAGCTCACCCGGACTACGATACACCGGGGAGCTGTTTTTT
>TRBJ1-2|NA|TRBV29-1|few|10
CSVEGYGYTF
TGCAGCGTTGAAGGGTACGGCTACACCTTC
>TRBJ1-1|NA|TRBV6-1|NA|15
CASSEARVLNTEAFF
TGTGCCAGCAGTGAAGCGCGGGTCCTGAACACTGAAGCTTTCTTT
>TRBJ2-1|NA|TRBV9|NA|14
CASSVDQSRNEQFF
TGTGCCAGCAGCGTAGATCAGTCCAGGAATGAGCAGTTCTTC
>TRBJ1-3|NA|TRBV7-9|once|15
CASSPSQYLGNTIYF
TGTGCCAGCAGCCCCTCGCAGTACCTCGGAAACACCATATATTTT
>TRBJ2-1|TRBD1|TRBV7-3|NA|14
CASSPDRVYNEQFF
TGTGCCAGCAGCCCGGACAGGGTATACAATGAGCAGTTCTTC
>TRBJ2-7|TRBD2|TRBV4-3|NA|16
CASSRSWTSGSYEQYF
TGCGCCAGCAGCCGATCCTGGACTAGCGGATCCTACGAGCAGTACTTC
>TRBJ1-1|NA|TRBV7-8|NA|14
CASSLTGLLTEAFF
TGTGCCAGCAGCCTAACAGGGCTCTTGACTGAAGCTTTCTTT
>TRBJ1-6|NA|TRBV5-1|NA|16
CASSLGQAAYNSPLHF
TGCGCCAGCAGCTTGGGACAGGCTGCCTATAATTCACCCCTCCACTTT
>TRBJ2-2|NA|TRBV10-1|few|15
CASSSGTANTGELFF
TGCGCCAGCAGTTCCGGGACGGCGAACACCGGGGAGCTGTTTTTT
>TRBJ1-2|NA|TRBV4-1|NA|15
CASSPAAGTNYGYTF
TGCGCCAGCAGCCCGGCGGCAGGGACCAACTATGGCTACACCTTC
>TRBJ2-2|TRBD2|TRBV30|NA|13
CAWRGLAGGELFF
TGTGCCTGGAGGGGACTAGCGGGCGGGGAGCTGTTTTTT
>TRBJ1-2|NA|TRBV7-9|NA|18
CASSLGLRTEGDYYGYTF
TGTGCCAGCAGCTTAGGACTAAGGACAGAAGGGGACTACTATGGCTACACCTTC
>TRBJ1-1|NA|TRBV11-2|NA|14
CASSWGGLSTEAFF
TGTGCCAGCAGCTGGGGGGGCCTCAGCACTGAAGCTTTCTTT
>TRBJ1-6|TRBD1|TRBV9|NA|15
CASSAGDRDNSPLHF
TGTGCCAGCAGCGCCGGGGACAGGGATAATTCACCCCTCCACTTT
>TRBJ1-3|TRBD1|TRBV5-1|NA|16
CASSIGQETSGNTIYF
TGCGCCAGCAGCATCGGACAGGAAACCTCTGGAAACACCATATATTTT